These 14 T cell receptor beta chains share one sample of origin, sequenced in a study of OX40 agonist ivuxolimab in advanced cancers. Measured with immunoSEQ multiplex PCR; TCRdb has only the in-frame clones, and not every one. The sample holds tens of thousands of clones, just over 85% seen once. The sequenced sample was CD4+ or CD8+ T cells sorted from blood, obtained in a trial of the OX40 agonist ivuxolimab. These receptors were collected from an adult with an advanced solid tumor such as melanoma, head and neck, liver or kidney cancer.

The rearrangement joins TRBV7-8 to TRBJ1-4; perhaps TRBD1 as D (5 bases). V lost 2 bases, J lost 5 bases, and 18 bases lay in between. This CDR3 has 17 residues. CDR1 SGHVS and CDR2 FQNEAQ come from the germline V gene. CDR3 DNA sequence: TGTGCCAGCAGCTTAATATGGCAGACAGAAGTGAATGAAAAACTGTTTTTT. It yields the protein CASSLIWQTEVNEKLFF.

This chain uses TRBV14 with TRBJ1-1, with a weak D call TRBD1 (5 bases). V was trimmed by 6 bases and J by 1 base, leaving 12 bases between them. This CDR3 has 14 amino acids. Germline assignment: CDR1 SGHDN and CDR2 FVKESK. CDR3 protein: CASRRTRSNTEAFF. The CDR3 DNA follows: TGTGCCAGCAGAAGGACACGTTCGAACACTGAAGCTTTCTTT. Together with reference TRBV14 and TRBJ1-1, the CDR3 gives the full variable domain: EAGVTQFPSHSVIEKGQTVTLRCDPISGHDNLYWYRRVMGKEIKFLLHFVKESKQDESGMPNNRFLAERTGGTYSTLKVQPAELEDSGVYFCASRRTRSNTEAFFGQGTRLTVV.

This rearrangement joins TRBV6-1 to TRBJ2-3; D uncertain. This CDR3 spans 15 amino acids. The V end was cut by 5 bases, the J end by 0 bases, with 12 bases between. Germline V gene sequence: CDR1 MNHNS, CDR2 SASEGT. CDR3 residues: CASSLDGSSTDTQYF. The CDR3 region has the DNA TGTGCCAGCAGTTTAGACGGATCTAGCACAGATACGCAGTATTTT.

This clone came up once. The chain is built from TRBV30 and TRBJ1-2; D is possibly TRBD1 (6 bases). Germline V gene data show CDR1 as GTSNPN and CDR2 as SVGIG (reference sequence). Trimming removed 2 bases at V and 5 bases at J, with 18 bases between. The CDR3 contains 15 residues. The CDR3 here is CAWSNNRVLKYGYTF. DNA of the CDR3: TGTGCCTGGAGTAACAACAGGGTTTTGAAATATGGCTACACCTTC.

This chain links TRBV19 with TRBJ2-5; perhaps TRBD2 as D (5 bases). Trimming stripped 6 bases from V and 4 bases from J, with 12 bases between. The CDR3 runs to 13 residues. The germline gives CDR1 LNHDA, CDR2 SQIVND (reference sequence). CDR3 sequence (DNA): TGTGCCAGTAGGGACGGGAATGGAGAGACCCAGTACTTC. This encodes CASRDGNGETQYF.

The chain has TRBV5-4 and TRBJ2-5; a weak D match, TRBD2 (7 bases). The CDR3 spans 16 residues. Per the germline V gene, CDR1 is SGHNT and CDR2 is YYREEE (reference sequence). V lost 3 bases and J 1 base, leaving 16 bases between the germline ends. The CDR3: CASSSPTRGGQETQYF. Here the CDR3 DNA reads TGTGCCAGCAGCTCCCCCACAAGGGGGGGCCAAGAGACCCAGTACTTC.

CDR3: CSATAGGQRTGELFF. As DNA, the CDR3 is TGCAGCGCCACGGCGGGGGGGCAAAGGACCGGGGAGCTGTTTTTT. The chain has TRBV29-1 and TRBJ2-2; 9 bases are shared with TRBD2. Germline-derived CDR1 and CDR2 are SQVTM and ANQGSEA. Germline trimming cut 7 bases from V and 5 bases from J; bases unmatched to any gene: 11. This CDR3 is built from 15 residues.

The chain has TRBV5-8 and TRBJ2-7; D might be TRBD2 (6 bases). CDR3 length: 17 residues. Germline CDR1 and CDR2: SGHTS and YDEGEE. Trimming took 4 bases from V and 0 from J, leaving 20 bases between them. The CDR3 DNA reads TGTGCCAGCAGCCTCCTCCCACTGGCGGGGAGCTCCTACGAGCAGTACTTC. It codes for CASSLLPLAGSSYEQYF.

Only a few counts were recorded for this clone. V and J are TRBV7-8 and TRBJ1-3; D unclear. The CDR3 spans 15 residues. The V gene's germline CDR1 is SGHVS and CDR2 FQNEAQ. Between the trimmed V and J ends, which lost 1 base and 4 bases, there was a span of 11 bases. The CDR3 sequence is CASSLDSVSGNTIYF. DNA for the CDR3: TGTGCCAGCAGCTTAGATTCCGTGTCCGGAAACACCATATATTTT.

The V gene is TRBV25-1, the J gene TRBJ1-2; perhaps TRBD1 as D (6 bases). This CDR3 spans 16 amino acids. The V and J ends lost 4 bases and 4 bases respectively, with 19 bases between them. CDR1 MGHDK and CDR2 SYGVNS come from the germline V gene. CDR3 sequence reads: CASSAGVTGISYGYTF. The CDR3, as DNA: TGTGCCAGCAGTGCAGGGGTCACAGGGATCAGCTATGGCTACACCTTC.

This clone is a singleton in its sample. This sequence joins TRBV30 and TRBJ2-1, with a possible D match to TRBD1 (5 bases). This CDR3 region has 13 residues. The germline gives CDR1 GTSNPN, CDR2 SVGIG (reference sequence). V lost 3 bases, J lost 4 bases, and 10 bases lay in between. CDR3 bases: TGTGCCTGGAGCCTCCAGGGTTACAATGAGCAGTTCTTC. This gives the protein CAWSLQGYNEQFF.

The chain employs TRBV21-1 and TRBJ2-3; the table calls TRBD2, which could not be checked here. TRBV21-1 counts as a pseudogene. CDR3 length: 17 residues. The CDR3 DNA sequence: TGTGCCAGCAGCCTCAGACTAGCGGGGGGGGGCACAGATACGCAGTATTTT. Its protein product is CASSLRLAGGGTDTQYF.

J is TRBJ1-1 and V is TRBV6-5; D is undetermined. This CDR3 comprises 13 residues. Germline V gene data show CDR1 as MNHEY and CDR2 as SVGAGI. Trimming cost V 3 bases and J 7 bases, with 12 bases left between them. The CDR3: CASSYLKRGEAFF. CDR3 sequence (DNA): TGTGCCAGCAGTTATCTAAAGCGGGGTGAAGCTTTCTTT.

J is TRBJ1-1 and V is TRBV18; weak D call: TRBD1 (5 bases). There are 14 residues in the CDR3. The germline V gene encodes CDR1 KGHSH and CDR2 LQKENI. The V and J ends lost 4 bases and 2 bases respectively, with 11 bases between them. CDR3 DNA: TGTGCCAGCTCACTACGGGACGGAAACACTGAAGCTTTCTTT. Protein sequence: CASSLRDGNTEAFF.